This T cell receptor (beta chain) was retrieved from a study of blood T cell repertoires in COVID-19. Across the study: T cells, B-cell-depleted T cells, or PBMCs supplied cDNA or gDNA.

From germline, CDR1 is SGHRS and CDR2 YFSETQ. Deletions cut 4 bases from V and 6 bases from J, with 7 bases between. This CDR3 contains 12 residues. Original methodology: Amplification of reference gene primers provided the estimated nucleated cell counts. Here immunoSEQ multiplex PCR was the method, and the copy in TCRdb shows in-frame clones only, minus some. The V and J calls and clone size were taken over from that table, and D and trimming were inferred from the DNA. The sample has over 150,000 clones; 94% are singletons. Sequenced material: peripheral blood. The source of this sequence is a man younger than 40 with COVID-19, enrolled during active disease. The chain joins TRBV5-1 to TRBJ2-2; D is unresolved. In DNA form, the CDR3 reads TGCGCCAGCAGCCCGGAGCCCGGGGAGCTGTTTTTT. Its protein product is CASSPEPGELFF.